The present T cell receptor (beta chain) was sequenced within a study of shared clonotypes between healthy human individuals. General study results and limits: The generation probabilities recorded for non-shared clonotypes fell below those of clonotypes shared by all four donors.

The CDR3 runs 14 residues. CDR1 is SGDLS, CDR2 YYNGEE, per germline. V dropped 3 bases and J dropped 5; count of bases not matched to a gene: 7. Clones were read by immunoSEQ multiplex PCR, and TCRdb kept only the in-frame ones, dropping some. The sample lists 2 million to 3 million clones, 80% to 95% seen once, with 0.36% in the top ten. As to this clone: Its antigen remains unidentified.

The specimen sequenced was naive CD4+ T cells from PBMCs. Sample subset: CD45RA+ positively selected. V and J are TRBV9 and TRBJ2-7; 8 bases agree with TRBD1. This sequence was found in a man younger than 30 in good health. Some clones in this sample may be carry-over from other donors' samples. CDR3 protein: CASSGQGASDEQYF. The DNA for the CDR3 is TGTGCCAGCAGCGGCCAGGGGGCTAGTGACGAGCAGTACTTC.